The text below deals with one T cell receptor (beta chain). Antigen: not known. Using immunoSEQ multiplex PCR, the repertoire was profiled, and TCRdb retains in-frame clones only, with some absent. The repertoire has about 140,000 clones, over 65% of them found once; the top ten carry roughly 25%. As for time point: baseline pretreatment blood. The treatment denotes: 15 Gy SBRT to primary tumor, nephrectomy 4 weeks later. The CDR3 loop spans 14 amino acids. Trimming pared 0 bases from V and 8 bases from J, leaving 10 bases between. Germline CDR1 and CDR2: LGHNA and YSLEER. This record belongs to a study of radiation and T cells in renal cell carcinoma. For the study at large: Nephrectomy followed 15 Gy stereotactic body radiation by 4 weeks.

Study-level findings and limits: No pretreatment tumor biopsies were available for baseline clonotypes. Top tumor clonotypes rose in blood 2 weeks post-radiation, then contracted.

This material consisted of blood, taken from a patient whose treatment included radiotherapy and nephrectomy. This TCR was recovered from a woman aged 50 to 65 with renal cell carcinoma. The chain carries TRBV4-3 and TRBJ2-2, with D possibly TRBD1 on 5 matching bases. CDR3 amino acids: CASSQDSRVGELFF. The CDR3, as DNA: TGCGCCAGCAGCCAAGATTCCAGGGTAGGGGAGCTGTTTTTT.